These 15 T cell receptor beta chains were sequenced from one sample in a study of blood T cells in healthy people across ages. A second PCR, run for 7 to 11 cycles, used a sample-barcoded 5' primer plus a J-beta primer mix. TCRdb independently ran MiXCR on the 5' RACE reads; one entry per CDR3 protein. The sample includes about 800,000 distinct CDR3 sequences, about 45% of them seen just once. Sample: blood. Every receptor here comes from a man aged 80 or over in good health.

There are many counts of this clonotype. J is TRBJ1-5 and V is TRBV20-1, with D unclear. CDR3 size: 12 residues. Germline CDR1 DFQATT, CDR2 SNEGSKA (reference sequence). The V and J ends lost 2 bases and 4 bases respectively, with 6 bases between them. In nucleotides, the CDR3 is TGCAGTGCTAGACCAGGTAATCAGCCCCAGCATTTT. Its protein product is CSARPGNQPQHF.

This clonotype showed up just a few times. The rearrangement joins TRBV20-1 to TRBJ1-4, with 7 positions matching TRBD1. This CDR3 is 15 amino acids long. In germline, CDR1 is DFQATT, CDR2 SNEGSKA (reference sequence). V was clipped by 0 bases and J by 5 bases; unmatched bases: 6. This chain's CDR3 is CSARDLVTGNEKLFF. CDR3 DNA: TGCAGTGCTAGAGATCTAGTGACAGGGAATGAAAAACTGTTTTTT.

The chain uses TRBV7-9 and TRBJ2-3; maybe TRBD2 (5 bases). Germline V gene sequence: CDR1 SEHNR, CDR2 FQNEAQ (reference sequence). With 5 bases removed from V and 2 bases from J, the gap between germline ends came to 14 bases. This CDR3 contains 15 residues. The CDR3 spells CASSGNGLPTDTQYF. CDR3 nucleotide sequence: TGTGCCAGCAGCGGAAATGGACTGCCCACAGATACGCAGTATTTT.

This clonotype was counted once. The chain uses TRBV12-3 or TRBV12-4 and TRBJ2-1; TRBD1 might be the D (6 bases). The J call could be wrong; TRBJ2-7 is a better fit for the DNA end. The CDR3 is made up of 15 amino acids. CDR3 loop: CASSTSGTTYNEQYF. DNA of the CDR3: TGTGCCAGCAGTACCTCCGGGACAACCTACAATGAGCAGTACTTC.

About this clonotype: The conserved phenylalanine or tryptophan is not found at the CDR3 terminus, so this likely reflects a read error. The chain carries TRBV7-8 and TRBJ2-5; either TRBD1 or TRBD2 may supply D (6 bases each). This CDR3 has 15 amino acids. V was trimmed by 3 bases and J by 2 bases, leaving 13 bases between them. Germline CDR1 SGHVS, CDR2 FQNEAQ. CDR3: CASSFDRREQETQYL. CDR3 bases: TGTGCCAGCAGCTTCGACAGGAGGGAACAAGAGACCCAGTACTTA.

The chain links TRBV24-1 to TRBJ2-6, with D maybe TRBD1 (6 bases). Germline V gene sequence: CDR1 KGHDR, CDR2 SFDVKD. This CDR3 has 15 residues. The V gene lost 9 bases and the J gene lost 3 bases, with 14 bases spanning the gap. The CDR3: CATGPGTNGANVLTF. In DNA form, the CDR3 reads TGTGCCACCGGGCCCGGGACAAATGGGGCCAACGTCCTGACTTTC.

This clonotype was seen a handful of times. For the CDR3, the DNA is TGTGCCAGCAGTCCAGCCGGGACTAGCGGGATCTACGAGCAGTACTTC. This translates into CASSPAGTSGIYEQYF. V usage is TRBV7-2 and J usage is TRBJ2-7, with 13 bases fitting TRBD2. In germline, CDR1 is SGHTA, CDR2 FQGNSA. This CDR3 has 16 residues. V lost 6 bases, J lost 3 bases, and 8 bases stayed unmatched.

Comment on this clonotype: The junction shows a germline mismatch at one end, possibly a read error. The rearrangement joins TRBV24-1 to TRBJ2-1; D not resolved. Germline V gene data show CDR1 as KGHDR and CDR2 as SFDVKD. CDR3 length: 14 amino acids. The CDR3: CTTSERTDYNEQFF. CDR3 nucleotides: TGTACCACCAGTGAACGGACGGATTACAATGAGCAGTTCTTC.

CDR3 loop: CASGRAGTSEFF. The CDR3, as DNA: TGTGCTAGTGGCCGAGCCGGGACTAGCGAGTTCTTC. V gene TRBV12-5 combines with J gene TRBJ2-1; the match to TRBD2 covers 10 bases. After removal of 6 bases from V and 14 bases from J, the junction contained 7 bases not matched to a gene. Germline CDR1 LGHNT, CDR2 FRNRAP. This CDR3 is 12 amino acids long.

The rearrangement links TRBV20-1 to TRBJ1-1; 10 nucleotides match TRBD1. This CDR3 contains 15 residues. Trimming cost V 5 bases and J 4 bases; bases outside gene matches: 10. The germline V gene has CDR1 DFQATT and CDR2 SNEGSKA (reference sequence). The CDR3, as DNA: TGCAGTGCTGTTCCGGGACAGGGGAAACGCACTGAAGCTTTCTTT. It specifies CSAVPGQGKRTEAFF.

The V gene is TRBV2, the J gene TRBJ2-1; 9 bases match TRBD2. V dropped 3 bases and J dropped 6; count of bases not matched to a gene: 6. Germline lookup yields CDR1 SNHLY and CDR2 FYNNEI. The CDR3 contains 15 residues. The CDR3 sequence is CASSDWGGRVNEQFF. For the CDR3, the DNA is TGTGCCAGCAGTGATTGGGGCGGGAGGGTCAATGAGCAGTTCTTC.

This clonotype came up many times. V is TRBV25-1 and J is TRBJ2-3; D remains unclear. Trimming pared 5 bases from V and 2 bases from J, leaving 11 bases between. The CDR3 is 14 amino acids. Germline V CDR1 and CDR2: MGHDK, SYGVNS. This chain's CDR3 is CASSRTESTDTQYF. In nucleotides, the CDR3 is TGTGCCAGCAGTCGCACGGAGTCCACAGATACGCAGTATTTT.

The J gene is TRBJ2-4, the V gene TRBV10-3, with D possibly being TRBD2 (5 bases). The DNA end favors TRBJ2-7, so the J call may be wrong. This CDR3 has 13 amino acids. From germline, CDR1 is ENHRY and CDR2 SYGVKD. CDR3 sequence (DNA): TGTGCCATCACCGCTGGCGGCCTAGCCGAGCAGTACTTC. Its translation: CAITAGGLAEQYF.

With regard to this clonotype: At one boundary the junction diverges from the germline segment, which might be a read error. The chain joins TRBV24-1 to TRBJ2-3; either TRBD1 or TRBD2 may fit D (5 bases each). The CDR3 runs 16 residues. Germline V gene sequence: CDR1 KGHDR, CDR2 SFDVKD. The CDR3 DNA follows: TGTACCACCAGTGATCCCGGGACCGGGCGGACAGATACGCAGTATTTT. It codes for CTTSDPGTGRTDTQYF.

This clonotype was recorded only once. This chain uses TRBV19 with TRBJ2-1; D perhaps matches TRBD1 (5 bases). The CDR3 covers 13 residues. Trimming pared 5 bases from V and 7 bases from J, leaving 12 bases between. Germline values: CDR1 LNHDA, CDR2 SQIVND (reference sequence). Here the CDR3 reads CASSGAGWNEQFF. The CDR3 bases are TGTGCCAGTAGTGGGGCCGGGTGGAATGAGCAGTTCTTC. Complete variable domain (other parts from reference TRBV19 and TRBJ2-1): DGGITQSPKYLFRKEGQNVTLSCEQNLNHDAMYWYRQDPGQGLRLIYYSQIVNDFQKGDIAEGYSVSREKKESFPLTVTSAQKNPTAFYLCASSGAGWNEQFFGPGTRLTVL.